This T cell receptor (beta chain) is from a study of blood T cells in healthy people across ages. Findings and caveats of the study: Donor CMV status, an unknown factor, possibly confounded changes in expanded clonotypes.

Regarding this clonotype: What it recognizes is unknown.

The CDR3 runs to 16 residues. Trimming shortened V by 1 base and J by 0 bases, and 11 bases separated the two germline ends. Germline V lookup: CDR1 SGHKS, CDR2 YYEKEE (reference sequence). Approximately 9.4 milliliters was the volume of peripheral blood drawn from each donor. A J-beta primer mix and a sample-barcoded 5' primer were used in a second PCR of about 6 to 12 cycles. Tags on each cDNA molecule came from a template-switch adaptor with 12 random nucleotides. Every sample gave at least 2.5 million paired-end reads containing CDR3. TCRdb processed the 5' RACE reads anew with MiXCR; each CDR3 protein has one entry. The repertoire has 700,000 or so distinct CDR3 sequences, over 40% of them found once; the top ten carry 25% to 30%.

V is TRBV5-5 and J is TRBJ2-1; D may match TRBD1 or TRBD2 (5 bases each). This TCR derives from an elderly man in good health. The material sequenced was blood. Written as DNA, the CDR3 is TGTGCCAGCAGCTTGATCGCAGGGAGCTCCTACAATGAGCAGTTCTTC. Protein: CASSLIAGSSYNEQFF. The full variable domain, with the rest looked up from reference TRBV5-5 and TRBJ2-1, is DAGVTQSPTHLIKTRGQQVTLRCSPISGHKSVSWYQQVLGQGPQFIFQYYEKEERGRGNFPDRFSARQFPNYSSELNVNALLLGDSALYLCASSLIAGSSYNEQFFGPGTRLTVL.